The clone carrying this T cell receptor (beta chain) came up many times. The antigen is unknown. Each cDNA molecule in the library carried unique molecular identifiers. TCRdb reprocessed the RACE reads via MiXCR and lists one record per CDR3 protein. The repertoire has 62,000 or so distinct CDR3 sequences, about 10% of them found once; the top ten carry roughly 5.3%. CDR1 is SGHTA and CDR2 is FQGNSA in the germline V gene. With 5 bases removed from V and 2 bases from J, the gap between germline ends came to 19 bases. The CDR3 has 16 residues. The data are from a study of human T cells and chemical hapten exposure. Turning to the study itself: How much TCR each sample yielded varied, mostly because pooled library volumes differed slightly.

Indicated time point: pre-sensitization, week 0. Treatment noted: therapeutic diphenylcyclopropenone sensitization with weekly scalp DPC. Findings of the study overall: The donor cohort had alopecia, so its immune response may not match that of healthy people.

The TCR comes from a woman aged 45-59 years with alopecia areata. Some clones in this sample may be carry-over from other donors' samples. Sequencing was performed on whole blood, taken in connection with sensitization to the hapten diphenylcyclopropenone (DPC). The chain uses TRBV7-2 and TRBJ2-7; D is ambiguous. CDR3 protein: CASSRGSDRLAYEQYF. In DNA form, the CDR3 reads TGTGCCAGCAGCCGCGGAAGCGACCGGCTAGCCTACGAGCAGTACTTC.